The next 23 T cell receptor beta chains were all read from a single sample in a study of Tregs in tolerant kidney transplant recipients. The repertoire was sequenced with immunoSEQ multiplex PCR; TCRdb's copy has only in-frame clones and lacks some. Of hundreds of thousands of clones listed, 84% are singletons. What was sequenced was CD4+ T cells from blood. The receptor set was obtained from a human donor in good health.

The gene calls are TRBV14 and TRBJ2-3; D might be TRBD2 (5 bases). CDR3 length: 18 amino acids. V was cut by 0 bases and J by 2 bases, with 18 bases left in between. CDR1 SGHDN and CDR2 FVKESK come from the germline V gene. CDR3 region: CASSQEGIRGSVTDTQYF. CDR3 DNA sequence: TGTGCCAGCAGCCAAGAAGGCATACGCGGGTCGGTCACAGATACGCAGTATTTT.

This clone was recorded a few times. This CDR3 is CASSQDRSVGLSYEQYF. The CDR3 DNA reads as TGTGCCAGCAGCCAAGATCGAAGCGTGGGACTCTCCTACGAGCAGTACTTC. V usage is TRBV14 and J usage is TRBJ2-7; D may be TRBD2 (6 bases). V gave up 0 bases and J gave up 0 bases, with 15 bases separating them. CDR1 SGHDN and CDR2 FVKESK come from the germline V gene. The CDR3 consists of 17 residues.

The CDR3 region has the DNA TGTGCCAGTAGCAGATACTATGGGGGCCTTTACGAGCAGTACTTC. Protein sequence: CASSRYYGGLYEQYF. This rearrangement joins TRBV19 to TRBJ2-7; the D gene is possibly TRBD1 (6 bases). This CDR3 is 15 amino acids long. Trimming cost V 6 bases and J 4 bases, with 19 bases left between them. Germline assignment: CDR1 LNHDA and CDR2 SQIVND (reference sequence).

This clone was seen just once. This chain links TRBV29-1 with TRBJ2-7, with D perhaps matching TRBD2 (5 bases). Germline values: CDR1 SQVTM, CDR2 ANQGSEA. There are 11 residues in the CDR3. Trimming removed 7 bases from V and 0 bases from J, with 7 bases in between. This CDR3 is CSAGGSYEQYF. The CDR3 nucleotides are TGCAGCGCCGGAGGCTCCTACGAGCAGTACTTC.

The chain has TRBV5-1 and TRBJ2-5; D not resolved. Trimming pared 3 bases from V and 1 base from J, leaving 7 bases between. CDR1 and CDR2 (germline): SGHRS, YFSETQ. This CDR3 comprises 13 residues. CDR3 sequence: CASSSDGQETQYF. As DNA, the CDR3 is TGCGCCAGCAGCTCCGACGGCCAAGAGACCCAGTACTTC.

The V and J genes are TRBV18 and TRBJ2-1; 9 bases are shared with TRBD2. Germline loops: CDR1 KGHSH, CDR2 LQKENI. V gave up 4 bases and J gave up 7 bases; unmatched junction bases: 8. There are 15 residues in the CDR3. The CDR3 region is CASSLFSGSANEQFF. The CDR3 DNA follows: TGTGCCAGCTCACTATTTAGCGGGAGCGCAAATGAGCAGTTCTTC.

This sequence joins TRBV30 and TRBJ2-1; no firm D call. CDR3 length: 14 residues. The V and J ends lost 8 bases and 0 bases respectively, with 14 bases between them. The germline V gene encodes CDR1 GTSNPN and CDR2 SVGIG (reference sequence). The CDR3 DNA follows: TGTGCCGCCCCCCGTCAGACCTCCTACAATGAGCAGTTCTTC. It is translated as CAAPRQTSYNEQFF.

The chain couples TRBV6-5 to TRBJ2-1, with D possibly being TRBD1 (6 bases). This CDR3 has 12 residues. V was shortened by 6 bases and J by 12 bases, with 15 bases between the two germline ends. CDR1 and CDR2 (germline): MNHEY, SVGAGI. CDR3 protein: CASSPQGNRQFF. CDR3 DNA: TGTGCCAGCAGCCCTCAGGGGAATCGGCAGTTCTTC.

Only one count was recorded for this clone. The rearrangement links TRBV6-1 to TRBJ1-2; 10 nucleotides line up with TRBD1. CDR3 length: 15 amino acids. Germline V lookup: CDR1 MNHNS, CDR2 SASEGT. V dropped 7 bases and J dropped 2; count of bases not matched to a gene: 7. CDR3 amino acids: CASKRMGQGNYGYTF. The CDR3 DNA reads TGTGCCAGCAAAAGGATGGGACAGGGGAACTATGGCTACACCTTC.

The J gene is TRBJ2-7, the V gene TRBV6-5; 7 nucleotides agree with TRBD1. V gave up 7 bases and J gave up 3 bases; unmatched junction bases: 6. Germline assignment: CDR1 MNHEY and CDR2 SVGAGI. The CDR3 spans 13 residues. DNA for the CDR3: TGTGCCAGCATGCTCCGGGACAGCTACGAGCAGTACTTC. It is translated as CASMLRDSYEQYF.

This clone was recorded a few times. The chain combines TRBV18 with TRBJ1-5, with 8 bases fitting TRBD1. Germline V gene data show CDR1 as KGHSH and CDR2 as LQKENI. J gave up 6 bases and V 5 bases, and 3 bases lay outside the gene matches. There are 13 residues in the CDR3. The CDR3 loop reads CASSAGGIQPQHF. CDR3 nucleotide sequence: TGTGCCAGCTCAGCAGGGGGCATTCAGCCCCAGCATTTT. Filled out from reference TRBV18 and TRBJ1-5, the complete variable domain reads NAGVMQNPRHLVRRRGQEARLRCSPMKGHSHVYWYRQLPEEGLKFMVYLQKENIIDESGMPKERFSAEFPKEGPSILRIQQVVRGDSAAYFCASSAGGIQPQHFGDGTRLSIL.

This clone was detected only once. The chain links TRBV6-5 to TRBJ2-5, with unresolved D. The germline V and J ends were trimmed by 7 bases and 1 base, with 10 bases remaining between them. Germline V gene lookup returns CDR1 MNHEY and CDR2 SVGAGI. This CDR3 is 13 amino acids long. CDR3 coding DNA: TGTGCCAGCACCCCCGGGCCCCAAGAGACCCAGTACTTC. The encoded protein is CASTPGPQETQYF.

This clone was observed a single time. The J gene is TRBJ2-6, the V gene TRBV5-6; D unresolved. Germline V CDR1 and CDR2: SGHDT, YYEEEE. The CDR3 consists of 18 residues. V dropped 5 bases and J dropped 5 bases, with 23 bases sitting between them. CDR3 residues: CASRQTNSQQSRANVLTF. CDR3 DNA: TGTGCCAGCAGGCAGACCAATAGTCAACAAAGTCGGGCCAACGTCCTGACTTTC.

V usage is TRBV7-9 and J usage is TRBJ1-2; a possible D gene is TRBD1 (5 bases). Trimming stripped 6 bases from V and 8 bases from J, with 22 bases between. Per the germline V gene, CDR1 is SEHNR and CDR2 is FQNEAQ (reference sequence). This CDR3 is built from 15 residues. The CDR3 DNA reads TGTGCCAGCAGACTCGAGGGAGGGGACCTTGGGGGCTACACCTTC. This gives the protein CASRLEGGDLGGYTF.

The sample holds one count of this clone. The gene calls are TRBV23-1 and TRBJ2-3, with D unresolved. Being an ORF, TRBV23-1 has a function that is uncertain. The CDR3 has 16 amino acids. The V end was cut by 0 bases, the J end by 0 bases, with 10 bases between. CDR3 in DNA: TGCGCCAGCAGTCAATCAAGAGCGTCCAGCACAGATACGCAGTATTTT. Translated: CASSQSRASSTDTQYF.

This rearrangement joins TRBV19 to TRBJ2-2, with 10 bases matching TRBD1. Germline values: CDR1 LNHDA, CDR2 SQIVND (reference sequence). The CDR3 runs to 16 residues. Trimming took 4 bases from V and 4 from J; bases not matched to a gene: 6. The CDR3 DNA reads TGTGCCAGTAGTACCGACAGGGGGCGGGTCACCGGGGAGCTGTTTTTT. Amino acid sequence: CASSTDRGRVTGELFF.

Remarks on this clone: At one boundary the junction diverges from the germline segment, which might be a read error. The genes are TRBV11-2 and TRBJ2-7; either TRBD1 or TRBD2 may fit D (6 bases each). The CDR3 length is 15 residues. Germline V CDR1 and CDR2: SGHAT, FQNNGV. DNA of the CDR3: TGTACCAGCAGCAGAGGCGGGACACAGTCCTACGAGCAGTACTTC. Its translation: CTSSRGGTQSYEQYF.

The chain is built from TRBV29-1 and TRBJ1-1; TRBD1 aligns across 9 bases. The V segment lost 2 bases and the J segment 5 bases; nucleotides outside the gene matches: 15. The CDR3 contains 17 residues. Germline lookup yields CDR1 SQVTM and CDR2 ANQGSEA. CDR3 in DNA: TGCAGCGTTGAAACCCCCCGGGACAGGGTCTGGGCTACTGAAGCTTTCTTT. It encodes CSVETPRDRVWATEAFF.

The genes are TRBV9 and TRBJ2-1, with D hard to call. CDR3 size: 14 residues. Looked up from germline, CDR1 is SGDLS and CDR2 is YYNGEE. V was clipped by 4 bases and J by 0 bases, with 8 bases between them. The CDR3 here is CASSPSTSYNEQFF. The CDR3 nucleotides are TGTGCCAGCAGCCCGTCAACCTCCTACAATGAGCAGTTCTTC.

This clone was counted once. The CDR3: CSPSMADTQYF. The CDR3 nucleotides read TGCAGCCCTAGTATGGCAGATACGCAGTATTTT. The chain recombines TRBV29-1 with TRBJ2-3; D is undetermined. V lost 8 bases to trimming and J lost 4 bases, with 10 bases between them. The CDR3 length is 11 residues. Germline V lookup: CDR1 SQVTM, CDR2 ANQGSEA.

V is TRBV7-8 and J is TRBJ2-2; D might be TRBD2 (6 bases). From germline, CDR1 is SGHVS and CDR2 FQNEAQ. The CDR3 extends over 14 amino acids. The ends were cut back, 5 bases at V and 3 bases at J, with 10 bases in the middle. The CDR3 region is CASSRLAYTGELFF. In nucleotides, the CDR3 is TGTGCCAGCAGCCGTCTAGCGTACACCGGGGAGCTGTTTTTT.

V is TRBV29-1 and J is TRBJ1-1; D call uncertain. CDR1 and CDR2 (germline): SQVTM, ANQGSEA. CDR3 size: 15 residues. Trimming stripped 0 bases from V and 4 bases from J, with 15 bases between. The CDR3 DNA reads as TGCAGCGTTGAAGACCTCCTCAGGTCCACCACTGAAGCTTTCTTT. Translated: CSVEDLLRSTTEAFF.

CDR3 residues: CASSPRDYEQFF. CDR3 DNA sequence: TGTGCCAGCTCGCCTCGGGACTATGAGCAGTTCTTC. The V call is TRBV18, the J call TRBJ2-1; D may be TRBD2 (6 bases). V was pared by 6 bases and J by 8 bases, with 11 bases between. CDR1 and CDR2 (germline): KGHSH, LQKENI. This CDR3 has 12 residues.